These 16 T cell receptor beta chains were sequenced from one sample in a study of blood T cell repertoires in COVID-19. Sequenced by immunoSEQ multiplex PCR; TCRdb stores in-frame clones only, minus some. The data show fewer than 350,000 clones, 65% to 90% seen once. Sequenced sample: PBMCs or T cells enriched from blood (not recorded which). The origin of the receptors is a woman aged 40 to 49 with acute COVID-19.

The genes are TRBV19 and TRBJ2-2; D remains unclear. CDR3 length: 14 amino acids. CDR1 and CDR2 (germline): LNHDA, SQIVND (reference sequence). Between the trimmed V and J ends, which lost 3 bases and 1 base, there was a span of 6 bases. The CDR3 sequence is CASSISQNTGELFF. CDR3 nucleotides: TGTGCCAGTAGTATTTCACAGAACACCGGGGAGCTGTTTTTT. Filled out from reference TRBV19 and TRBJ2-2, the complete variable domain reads DGGITQSPKYLFRKEGQNVTLSCEQNLNHDAMYWYRQDPGQGLRLIYYSQIVNDFQKGDIAEGYSVSREKKESFPLTVTSAQKNPTAFYLCASSISQNTGELFFGEGSRLTVL.

The CDR3 loop reads CASAGQGAVEAFF. Written as DNA, the CDR3 is TGTGCCAGCGCTGGACAGGGGGCTGTTGAAGCTTTCTTT. This chain joins TRBV25-1 and TRBJ1-1, with TRBD1 matching 11 bases. The CDR3 loop spans 13 amino acids. Germline-derived CDR1 and CDR2 are MGHDK and SYGVNS. The junction had 6 bases not matched to a gene; V was cut back by 8 bases and J by 7 bases.

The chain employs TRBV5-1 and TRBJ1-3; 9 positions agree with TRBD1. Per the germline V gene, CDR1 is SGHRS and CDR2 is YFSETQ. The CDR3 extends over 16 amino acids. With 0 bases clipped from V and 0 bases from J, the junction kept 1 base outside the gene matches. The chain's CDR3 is CASSLAGQGSGNTIYF. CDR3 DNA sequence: TGCGCCAGCAGCTTGGCGGGACAGGGCTCTGGAAACACCATATATTTT.

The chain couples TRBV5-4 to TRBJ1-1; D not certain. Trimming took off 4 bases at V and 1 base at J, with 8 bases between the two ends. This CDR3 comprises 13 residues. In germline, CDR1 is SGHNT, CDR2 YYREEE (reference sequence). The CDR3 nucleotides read TGTGCCAGCAGCCCGGGTCAGAACACTGAAGCTTTCTTT. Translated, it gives CASSPGQNTEAFF.

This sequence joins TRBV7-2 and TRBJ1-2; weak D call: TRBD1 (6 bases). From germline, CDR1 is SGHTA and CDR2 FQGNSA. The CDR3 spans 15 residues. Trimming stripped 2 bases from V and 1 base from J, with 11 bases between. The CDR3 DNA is TGTGCCAGCAGCTTATCGGCAGGGGATAACTATGGCTACACCTTC. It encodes CASSLSAGDNYGYTF.

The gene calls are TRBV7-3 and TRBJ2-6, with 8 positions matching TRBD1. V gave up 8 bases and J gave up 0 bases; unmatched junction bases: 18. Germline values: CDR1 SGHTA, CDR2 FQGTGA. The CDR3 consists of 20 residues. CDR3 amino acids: CASRKDPPGGPSSGANVLTF. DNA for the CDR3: TGTGCCAGCCGCAAAGACCCCCCAGGGGGCCCCAGCTCTGGGGCCAACGTCCTGACTTTC.

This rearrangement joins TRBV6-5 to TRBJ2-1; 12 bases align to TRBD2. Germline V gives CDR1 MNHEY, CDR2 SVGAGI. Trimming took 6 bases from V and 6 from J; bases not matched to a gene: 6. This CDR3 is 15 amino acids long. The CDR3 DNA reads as TGTGCCAGCAGGGTCGGACTAGCGGGGCTCAATGAGCAGTTCTTC. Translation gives CASRVGLAGLNEQFF.

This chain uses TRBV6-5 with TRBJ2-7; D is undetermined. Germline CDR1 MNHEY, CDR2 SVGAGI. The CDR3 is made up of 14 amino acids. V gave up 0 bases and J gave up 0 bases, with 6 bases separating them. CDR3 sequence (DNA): TGTGCCAGCAGTTACTCTCCCTACTCCTACGAGCAGTACTTC. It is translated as CASSYSPYSYEQYF.

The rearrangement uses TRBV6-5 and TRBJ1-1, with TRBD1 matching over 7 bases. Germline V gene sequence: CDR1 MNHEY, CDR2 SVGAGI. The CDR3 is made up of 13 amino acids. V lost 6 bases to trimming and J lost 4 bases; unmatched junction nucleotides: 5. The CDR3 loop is CASRVTGVTEAFF. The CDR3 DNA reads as TGTGCCAGCAGGGTTACAGGGGTCACTGAAGCTTTCTTT.

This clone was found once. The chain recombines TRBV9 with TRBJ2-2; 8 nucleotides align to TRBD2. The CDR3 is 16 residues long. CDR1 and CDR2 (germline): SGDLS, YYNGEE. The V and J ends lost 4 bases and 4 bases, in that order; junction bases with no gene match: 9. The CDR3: CASSLLQAGGTGELFF. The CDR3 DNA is TGTGCCAGCAGCTTGTTGCAGGCGGGGGGCACCGGGGAGCTGTTTTTT. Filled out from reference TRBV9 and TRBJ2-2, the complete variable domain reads DSGVTQTPKHLITATGQRVTLRCSPRSGDLSVYWYQQSLDQGLQFLIQYYNGEERAKGNILERFSAQQFPDLHSELNLSSLELGDSALYFCASSLLQAGGTGELFFGEGSRLTVL.

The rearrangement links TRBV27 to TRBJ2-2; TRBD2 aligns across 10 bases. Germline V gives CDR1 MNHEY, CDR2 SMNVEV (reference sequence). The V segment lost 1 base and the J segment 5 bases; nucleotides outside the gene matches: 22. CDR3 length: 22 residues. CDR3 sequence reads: CASSLLRGGSKREGPWTGELFF. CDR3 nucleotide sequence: TGTGCCAGCAGTTTATTAAGAGGGGGGAGTAAGCGGGAGGGCCCGTGGACCGGGGAGCTGTTTTTT.

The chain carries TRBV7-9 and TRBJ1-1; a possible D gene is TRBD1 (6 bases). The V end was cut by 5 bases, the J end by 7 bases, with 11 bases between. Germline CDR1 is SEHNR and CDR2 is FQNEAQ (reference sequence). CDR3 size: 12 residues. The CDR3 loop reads CASSPQDSEAFF. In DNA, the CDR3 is TGTGCCAGCAGCCCCCAGGACAGTGAAGCTTTCTTT.

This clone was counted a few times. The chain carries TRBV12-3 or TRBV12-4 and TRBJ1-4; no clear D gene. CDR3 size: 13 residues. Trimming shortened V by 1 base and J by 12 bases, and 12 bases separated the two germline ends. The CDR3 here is CASSLGTAAQLFF. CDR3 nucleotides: TGTGCCAGCAGTTTAGGTACCGCGGCACAACTGTTTTTT.

The chain's CDR3 is CASSPYGGYNEQFF. In DNA, the CDR3 is TGTGCCAGCAGCCCCTACGGGGGGTACAATGAGCAGTTCTTC. This sequence joins TRBV3-1 (or the pseudogene TRBV3-2) and TRBJ2-1, with TRBD2 matching 7 bases. This CDR3 is built from 14 residues. The V gene end was trimmed by 4 bases and the J gene end by 4 bases; junction bases not matched to a gene: 4. CDR1 is LGHDT, CDR2 YNNKEL, per germline (reference sequence).

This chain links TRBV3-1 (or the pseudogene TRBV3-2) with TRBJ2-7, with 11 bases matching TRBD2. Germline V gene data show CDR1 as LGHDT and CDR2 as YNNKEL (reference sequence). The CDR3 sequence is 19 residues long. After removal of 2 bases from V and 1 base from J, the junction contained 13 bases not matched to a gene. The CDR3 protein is CASSQLLYPTSGSSYEQYF. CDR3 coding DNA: TGTGCCAGCAGCCAATTACTCTATCCCACTAGCGGGAGTTCCTACGAGCAGTACTTC.

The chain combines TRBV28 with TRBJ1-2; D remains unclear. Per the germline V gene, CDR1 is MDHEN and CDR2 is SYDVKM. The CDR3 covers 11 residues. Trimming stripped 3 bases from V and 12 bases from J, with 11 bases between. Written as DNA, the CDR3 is TGTGCCAGCAGTTTTTCCGAGAGTCACACCTTC. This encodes CASSFSESHTF.